The rows below give T cell receptor beta chains drawn from one sample of a study of molecular identifiers for immune sequencing clone quantification. MiXCR was run by TCRdb on the PCR reads, yielding one entry per CDR3 protein. The table has roughly 630,000 distinct CDR3 sequences, over 25% seen once. The sequencing input was naive CD8+ T cells from blood, with Jurkat cell RNA spiked in. Every receptor here comes from a human donor in good health. Some libraries in this study had Jurkat cell RNA spiked in. CDR3s include the opening cysteine and the closing phenylalanine or tryptophan. Each record gives: clone size, D gene, J gene, V gene, CDR3 DNA, CDR3 protein. D genes are given only for firm matches. Part of the rows lack a size; the others show once, few, many or a class for expanded clones.

clone size: many
D gene: TRBD2
J gene: TRBJ2-7
V gene: TRBV29-1
CDR3 DNA: TGCAGCGTTGAAGACCCGCTAGCGGGGGGGGACTACGAGCAGTACTTC
CDR3 protein: CSVEDPLAGGDYEQYF

clone size: NA
D gene: NA
J gene: TRBJ2-3
V gene: TRBV30
CDR3 DNA: TGTGCCTGGAGTGTAGACTACACAGATACGCAGTATTTT
CDR3 protein: CAWSVDYTDTQYF

clone size: NA
D gene: NA
J gene: TRBJ1-5
V gene: TRBV6-1
CDR3 DNA: TGTGCCAGCGCCGCGCGCATGTCTATTCAGCCCCAGCATTTT
CDR3 protein: CASAARMSIQPQHF

clone size: many
D gene: NA
J gene: TRBJ2-3
V gene: TRBV6-2/TRBV6-3
CDR3 DNA: TGTGCCAGCAGCGCACAGGGTTTTACAGATACGCAGTATTTT
CDR3 protein: CASSAQGFTDTQYF

clone size: NA
D gene: NA
J gene: TRBJ2-3
V gene: TRBV6-4
CDR3 DNA: TGTGCCAGCAGTGAGATTATAAGGGGACTCACAGATACGCAGTATTTT
CDR3 protein: CASSEIIRGLTDTQYF

clone size: NA
D gene: NA
J gene: TRBJ2-2
V gene: TRBV9
CDR3 DNA: TGTGCCAGCAGCGTGGTGGAGAACACCGGGGAGCTGTTTTTT
CDR3 protein: CASSVVENTGELFF

clone size: few
D gene: NA
J gene: TRBJ1-1
V gene: TRBV5-1
CDR3 DNA: TGCGCCAGCAGCTTTCCAGGTACGAACACTGAAGCTTTCTTT
CDR3 protein: CASSFPGTNTEAFF

clone size: few
D gene: NA
J gene: TRBJ2-5
V gene: TRBV12-3/TRBV12-4
CDR3 DNA: TGTGCCAGCAGGCGTGACAGAAAACAGTACTTC
CDR3 protein: CASRRDRKQYF

clone size: once
D gene: NA
J gene: TRBJ1-4
V gene: TRBV12-3/TRBV12-4
CDR3 DNA: TGTGCCAGCAGTTTTCTAGCAGGCAACGAAAAACTGTTTTTT
CDR3 protein: CASSFLAGNEKLFF

clone size: few
D gene: NA
J gene: TRBJ1-4
V gene: TRBV10-2
CDR3 DNA: TGCGCCAGCAGTGATGGGGGGATAGGGGAAAAACTGTTTTTT
CDR3 protein: CASSDGGIGEKLFF

clone size: many
D gene: NA
J gene: TRBJ2-3
V gene: TRBV3-1
CDR3 DNA: TGTGCCAGCAGCCACGTGGACGGTTTCGGGGATACGCAGTATTTT
CDR3 protein: CASSHVDGFGDTQYF

clone size: NA
D gene: NA
J gene: TRBJ2-3
V gene: TRBV4-3
CDR3 DNA: TGCGCCCGCAGCCAAGGACGGGGAGGCACAGATACGCAGTATTTT
CDR3 protein: CARSQGRGGTDTQYF

clone size: NA
D gene: NA
J gene: TRBJ2-7
V gene: TRBV19
CDR3 DNA: TGTGCCAGTAGTATAATTGGGTCGGAATTGTCCAACGAGCAGTACTTC
CDR3 protein: CASSIIGSELSNEQYF

clone size: NA
D gene: NA
J gene: TRBJ2-7
V gene: TRBV4-1
CDR3 DNA: TGCGCCAGCAGCCAAGAGGATCTGCGGCCTCATGAGCAGTACTTC
CDR3 protein: CASSQEDLRPHEQYF

clone size: NA
D gene: NA
J gene: TRBJ2-7
V gene: TRBV27
CDR3 DNA: TGTGCCAGCAGTCACCAGGATCGGTACGAGCAGTACTTC
CDR3 protein: CASSHQDRYEQYF

clone size: many
D gene: NA
J gene: TRBJ2-7
V gene: TRBV7-9
CDR3 DNA: TGTGCCAGCAGCCGAAATCAGGGCCCAAGTGCCTACGAGCAGTACTTC
CDR3 protein: CASSRNQGPSAYEQYF

clone size: NA
D gene: TRBD2
J gene: TRBJ2-2
V gene: TRBV15
CDR3 DNA: TGTGCCACCAGCAGAGGCCTGGGACTAGCGAGACTGGACACCGGGGAGCTGTTTTTT
CDR3 protein: CATSRGLGLARLDTGELFF

clone size: many
D gene: NA
J gene: TRBJ1-1
V gene: TRBV5-1
CDR3 DNA: TGCGCCAGCAGACTCGATATACTGAACACTGAAGCTTTCTTT
CDR3 protein: CASRLDILNTEAFF

clone size: few
D gene: NA
J gene: TRBJ1-1
V gene: TRBV27
CDR3 DNA: TGTGCCAGCAGTTTAGGGGGTCGGTTGAACACTGGAGCTTTCTTT
CDR3 protein: CASSLGGRLNTGAFF

clone size: NA
D gene: TRBD2
J gene: TRBJ2-1
V gene: TRBV9
CDR3 DNA: TGTGCCAGCAGCGTACGAGGTAGCGGGGGACCCTACAATGAGCAGTTCTTC
CDR3 protein: CASSVRGSGGPYNEQFF

clone size: many
D gene: TRBD2
J gene: TRBJ2-1
V gene: TRBV7-2
CDR3 DNA: TGTGCCAGCAGGTGGGGGACTAGCGGGGGAGCTGAGCAGTTCTTC
CDR3 protein: CASRWGTSGGAEQFF

clone size: NA
D gene: NA
J gene: TRBJ2-3
V gene: TRBV12-5
CDR3 DNA: TGTGCTAGCGCCCGCGGCCGCACAGATACGCAGTATTTT
CDR3 protein: CASARGRTDTQYF

clone size: NA
D gene: TRBD2
J gene: TRBJ2-7
V gene: TRBV12-5
CDR3 DNA: TGTGCTAGTGGTGCGGGGGGCGCTGGTATCTACGAGCAGTACTTC
CDR3 protein: CASGAGGAGIYEQYF

clone size: few
D gene: NA
J gene: TRBJ2-1
V gene: TRBV4-3
CDR3 DNA: TGCGCCAGCAGCCAAGACAGGTTGGTTGAGCAGTTCTTC
CDR3 protein: CASSQDRLVEQFF

clone size: few
D gene: NA
J gene: TRBJ2-7
V gene: TRBV5-1
CDR3 DNA: TGCGCCAGCAGCTTGACGGACGCCTCTTACGAGCAGTACTTC
CDR3 protein: CASSLTDASYEQYF

clone size: few
D gene: TRBD2
J gene: TRBJ2-7
V gene: TRBV4-1
CDR3 DNA: TGCGCCAGCAGCCAACAGATGACTAGCGGGGCCTACGAGCAGTACTTC
CDR3 protein: CASSQQMTSGAYEQYF

clone size: NA
D gene: NA
J gene: TRBJ2-7
V gene: TRBV6-1
CDR3 DNA: TGTGCCAGCAGTGAGGAAGGACTTGAGAATCTTCACTCCTACGAGCAGTACTTC
CDR3 protein: CASSEEGLENLHSYEQYF

clone size: many
D gene: NA
J gene: TRBJ1-5
V gene: TRBV2
CDR3 DNA: TGTGCCAGCAGTGTTACCAGGGAGGGTTTGACCGGAACCCAGCCCCAGCATTTT
CDR3 protein: CASSVTREGLTGTQPQHF